The 26 T cell receptor beta chains listed next were all sequenced from one sample in a study of blood T cell repertoires in COVID-19. Clones were read by immunoSEQ multiplex PCR, and TCRdb kept only the in-frame ones, dropping some. The data show 300,000 to 350,000 clones, about 90% seen once. What was sequenced was PBMCs or T cells enriched from blood (not recorded which). These receptors were taken from a woman aged 25 to 39 who had recovered from COVID-19.

The CDR3: CASSLTIGGAKTEAFF. The DNA for the CDR3 is TGCGCCAGCAGCCTGACTATAGGAGGGGCGAAGACTGAAGCTTTCTTT. The rearrangement links TRBV5-1 to TRBJ1-1, with D perhaps TRBD1 (5 bases). Trimming removed 4 bases at V and 5 bases at J, with 21 bases between. The V gene's germline CDR1 is SGHRS and CDR2 YFSETQ. The CDR3 consists of 16 residues.

This clone was counted between two and nine times. In DNA form, the CDR3 reads TGCGCCAGCAGCCGTGGGTCGGGGGGCCTCCTCGAGCAGTACTTC. It codes for CASSRGSGGLLEQYF. V gene TRBV5-1 combines with J gene TRBJ2-7; weak D call: TRBD2 (7 bases). Germline loops: CDR1 SGHRS, CDR2 YFSETQ. The CDR3 has 15 residues. Trimming shortened V by 4 bases and J by 6 bases, and 20 bases separated the two germline ends.

This chain uses TRBV30 with TRBJ1-1, with D uncertain. The CDR3 is 16 residues long. Germline-derived CDR1 and CDR2 are GTSNPN and SVGIG (reference sequence). V dropped 4 bases and J dropped 1 base, with 19 bases sitting between them. The CDR3 here is CAWKRRSRRGNTEAFF. For the CDR3, the DNA is TGTGCCTGGAAGCGCCGAAGCAGACGGGGGAACACTGAAGCTTTCTTT.

This clone was counted a single time. V is TRBV29-1 and J is TRBJ1-1; 9 bases are a match to TRBD1. The CDR3 covers 13 residues. V dropped 7 bases and J dropped 5; count of bases not matched to a gene: 8. Germline values: CDR1 SQVTM, CDR2 ANQGSEA. DNA for the CDR3: TGCAGCGCTACCGGGACAGGGATGACTGAAGCTTTCTTT. Its protein product is CSATGTGMTEAFF.

The chain has TRBV5-1 and TRBJ1-1; a possible D gene is TRBD1 (6 bases). The CDR3 has 19 residues. Germline V CDR1 and CDR2: SGHRS, YFSETQ. With 5 bases removed from V and 1 base from J, the gap between germline ends came to 27 bases. CDR3 sequence: CASRTGGSTGLRTNTEAFF. The CDR3 bases are TGCGCCAGCAGGACGGGAGGTAGCACAGGGTTGAGAACGAACACTGAAGCTTTCTTT. The entire variable domain, with the rest obtained from reference TRBV5-1 and TRBJ1-1, is as follows: KAGVTQTPRYLIKTRGQQVTLSCSPISGHRSVSWYQQTPGQGLQFLFEYFSETQRNKGNFPGRFSGRQFSNSRSEMNVSTLELGDSALYLCASRTGGSTGLRTNTEAFFGQGTRLTVV.

This rearrangement joins TRBV19 to TRBJ1-2; perhaps TRBD1 as D (5 bases). The germline V gene encodes CDR1 LNHDA and CDR2 SQIVND (reference sequence). CDR3 size: 14 residues. V was shortened by 4 bases and J by 0 bases, with 9 bases between the two germline ends. The CDR3 DNA is TGTGCCAGTAGTAGCGACAGCTCTAACTATGGCTACACCTTC. The encoded protein is CASSSDSSNYGYTF.

J is TRBJ1-1 and V is TRBV9; possible D gene TRBD1, 6 bases. V shed 4 bases and J shed 5 bases, with 12 bases lying between them. Germline V gene sequence: CDR1 SGDLS, CDR2 YYNGEE. This CDR3 has 13 residues. The CDR3 region is CASSFGGKTEAFF. The DNA for the CDR3 is TGTGCCAGCAGCTTTGGGGGCAAGACTGAAGCTTTCTTT.

This clone was seen just once. This chain connects TRBV2 to TRBJ1-5, with 9 positions matching TRBD1. This CDR3 spans 15 amino acids. Germline V CDR1 and CDR2: SNHLY, FYNNEI. The V gene end was trimmed by 0 bases and the J gene end by 7 bases; junction bases not matched to a gene: 4. The CDR3 region has the DNA TGTGCCAGCAGTGAAGCACAGGGGGCTAGCCAGCCCCAGCATTTT. It translates to CASSEAQGASQPQHF.

This chain uses TRBV2 with TRBJ2-1, with 11 bases matching TRBD2. V lost 8 bases and J lost 6; bases outside the gene matches: 21. This CDR3 spans 19 amino acids. The germline gives CDR1 SNHLY, CDR2 FYNNEI. The CDR3 nucleotides read TGTGCCAGCGAGTACCTCCGGGAGCTAGCGGGGGGCGCCCGCAATGAGCAGTTCTTC. Translation gives CASEYLRELAGGARNEQFF.

The chain is built from TRBV7-9 and TRBJ1-1; tentatively, D is TRBD1 (5 bases). The germline V gene encodes CDR1 SEHNR and CDR2 FQNEAQ (reference sequence). The V end was cut by 0 bases, the J end by 2 bases, with 16 bases between. This CDR3 comprises 17 residues. CDR3 amino acids: CASSLAIDPGLNTEAFF. The CDR3, as DNA: TGTGCCAGCAGCTTAGCCATAGACCCGGGACTCAACACTGAAGCTTTCTTT.

V usage is TRBV5-1 and J usage is TRBJ1-1; 7 bases map to TRBD1. With V trimmed by 3 bases and J by 4 bases, 6 bases remained unmatched. The length of the CDR3 is 14 residues. Germline lookup yields CDR1 SGHRS and CDR2 YFSETQ. The CDR3: CASSSGGPLTEAFF. Written as DNA, the CDR3 is TGCGCCAGCAGCTCAGGGGGGCCTCTCACTGAAGCTTTCTTT.

The chain recombines TRBV7-9 with TRBJ2-1; D remains ambiguous. The CDR3 has 13 residues. V lost 1 base, J lost 5 bases, and 6 bases lay in between. Germline assignment: CDR1 SEHNR and CDR2 FQNEAQ (reference sequence). This CDR3 reads CASSLDGHNEQFF. In nucleotides, the CDR3 is TGTGCCAGCAGCTTAGATGGGCACAATGAGCAGTTCTTC. The variable domain in full, completed from reference TRBV7-9 and TRBJ2-1, reads DTGVSQNPRHKITKRGQNVTFRCDPISEHNRLYWYRQTLGQGPEFLTYFQNEAQLEKSRLLSDRFSAERPKGSFSTLEIQRTEQGDSAMYLCASSLDGHNEQFFGPGTRLTVL.

The CDR3 loop reads CASSFDGQETQYF. The CDR3 DNA sequence: TGTGCCAGCAGCTTCGACGGGCAAGAGACCCAGTACTTC. V gene TRBV7-9 combines with J gene TRBJ2-5, with D unresolved. The germline V gene encodes CDR1 SEHNR and CDR2 FQNEAQ (reference sequence). This CDR3 has 13 amino acids. V dropped 3 bases and J dropped 2 bases, with 7 bases sitting between them. The entire variable domain, with the rest obtained from reference TRBV7-9 and TRBJ2-5, is as follows: DTGVSQNPRHKITKRGQNVTFRCDPISEHNRLYWYRQTLGQGPEFLTYFQNEAQLEKSRLLSDRFSAERPKGSFSTLEIQRTEQGDSAMYLCASSFDGQETQYFGPGTRLLVL.

There are a few counts of this clone. The chain recombines TRBV27 with TRBJ1-4; no reliable D call. CDR1 is MNHEY, CDR2 SMNVEV, per germline (reference sequence). The CDR3 contains 12 residues. V was clipped by 5 bases and J by 11 bases, with 12 bases between them. The CDR3 bases are TGTGCCAGCAGTCCCACGACGGGGAAACTGTTTTTT. Amino acids: CASSPTTGKLFF.

This chain uses TRBV11-2 with TRBJ2-7, with D possibly being TRBD2 (6 bases). Germline values: CDR1 SGHAT, CDR2 FQNNGV. The CDR3 has 12 residues. V shed 5 bases and J shed 5 bases, with 10 bases lying between them. The CDR3 reads CASSPGEHEQYF. CDR3 coding DNA: TGTGCCAGCAGCCCGGGGGAGCACGAGCAGTACTTC.

The chain couples TRBV29-1 to TRBJ1-2, with 7 positions matching TRBD1. CDR3 length: 11 residues. CDR1 and CDR2 from the germline V gene are SQVTM and ANQGSEA. Trimming cost V 7 bases and J 7 bases; bases outside gene matches: 6. CDR3 in amino acids: CSADDRAGYTF. CDR3 DNA sequence: TGCAGCGCCGACGACAGGGCTGGCTACACCTTC. Variable domain in full (rest from reference TRBV29-1 and TRBJ1-2): SAVISQKPSRDICQRGTSLTIQCQVDSQVTMMFWYRQQPGQSLTLIATANQGSEATYESGFVIDKFPISRPNLTFSTLTVSNMSPEDSSIYLCSADDRAGYTFGSGTRLTVV.

The chain couples TRBV4-3 to TRBJ1-2; D might be TRBD1 (5 bases). Germline CDR1 reads LGHNA; CDR2 reads YSLEER. The CDR3 has 15 residues. Deletions cut 0 bases from V and 4 bases from J, with 12 bases between. CDR3 sequence reads: CASSQDGGVAYGYTF. The CDR3 coding sequence is TGCGCCAGCAGCCAAGATGGGGGGGTTGCCTATGGCTACACCTTC.

V gene TRBV11-2 combines with J gene TRBJ1-4; 8 positions match TRBD1. The V gene's germline CDR1 is SGHAT and CDR2 FQNNGV. The J segment lost 6 bases and the V segment lost 0 bases, leaving 15 bases of the junction unmatched. This CDR3 has 19 amino acids. CDR3 bases: TGTGCCAGCAGCTTAGACGTGGTTATTAGGACAGGGAGGGATGAAAAACTGTTTTTT. Amino acid sequence: CASSLDVVIRTGRDEKLFF.

This clone was detected only once. The rearrangement joins TRBV2 to TRBJ1-1; D is possibly TRBD1 (6 bases). Trimming removed 4 bases at V and 0 bases at J, with 9 bases between. Per the germline V gene, CDR1 is SNHLY and CDR2 is FYNNEI. The CDR3 totals 14 residues. Here the CDR3 DNA reads TGTGCCAGCAGTGTGACAGGCATGAACACTGAAGCTTTCTTT. Protein product: CASSVTGMNTEAFF.

The chain employs TRBV5-1 and TRBJ2-7, with 7 bases identical to TRBD1. Germline V lookup: CDR1 SGHRS, CDR2 YFSETQ. The CDR3 length is 16 residues. The V gene end was trimmed by 4 bases and the J gene end by 5 bases; junction bases not matched to a gene: 15. CDR3: CASSRKEQGLDNEQYF. CDR3 nucleotide sequence: TGCGCCAGCAGCAGAAAAGAACAGGGGTTAGATAACGAGCAGTACTTC.

The chain couples TRBV2 to TRBJ2-1, with TRBD2 identical over 10 bases. V gave up 7 bases and J gave up 5 bases; unmatched junction bases: 5. CDR1 is SNHLY and CDR2 is FYNNEI in the germline V gene. The CDR3 is 14 amino acids. The chain's CDR3 is CASTLAGAHNEQFF. CDR3 coding DNA: TGTGCCAGCACCCTAGCGGGGGCCCACAATGAGCAGTTCTTC.

The chain employs TRBV5-1 and TRBJ1-1; TRBD1 aligns across 7 bases. The CDR3 runs to 17 residues. The germline V gene has CDR1 SGHRS and CDR2 YFSETQ. V was pared by 3 bases and J by 2 bases, with 13 bases of the junction left unmatched. The CDR3 coding sequence is TGCGCCAGCAGCTGGGGACATCAAGACAGGGTCAACACTGAAGCTTTCTTT. This gives the protein CASSWGHQDRVNTEAFF.

This rearrangement joins TRBV2 to TRBJ1-5; TRBD1 agrees at 10 bases. V lost 2 bases to trimming and J lost 15 bases; unmatched junction nucleotides: 13. The germline gives CDR1 SNHLY, CDR2 FYNNEI. This CDR3 has 15 residues. The CDR3 nucleotides read TGTGCCAGCAGTGAAACCGGGACAGGGGTCCAATCTTGGCATTTT. It translates to CASSETGTGVQSWHF. Variable domain in full (rest from reference TRBV2 and TRBJ1-5): EPEVTQTPSHQVTQMGQEVILRCVPISNHLYFYWYRQILGQKVEFLVSFYNNEISEKSEIFDDQFSVERPDGSNFTLKIRSTKLEDSAMYFCASSETGTGVQSWHFGDGTRLSIL.

The chain recombines TRBV29-1 with TRBJ1-3, with no clear D. The V end lost 5 bases, the J end lost 0 bases, and 17 bases lay between the germline ends. The length of the CDR3 is 16 residues. Germline V lookup: CDR1 SQVTM, CDR2 ANQGSEA. This CDR3 reads CSVTSGRTHSGNTIYF. The DNA for the CDR3 is TGCAGCGTTACAAGCGGAAGAACACACTCTGGAAACACCATATATTTT.

This chain links TRBV2 with TRBJ1-2, with D tentatively TRBD1 (5 bases). Germline V gene data show CDR1 as SNHLY and CDR2 as FYNNEI. The V gene lost 7 bases and the J gene lost 4 bases, with 19 bases spanning the gap. CDR3 length equals 15 residues. CDR3 sequence (DNA): TGTGCCAGCACCACCCGCGGGGGGGTTCCCTATGGCTACACCTTC. This codes for CASTTRGGVPYGYTF.

The V call is TRBV5-1, the J call TRBJ2-3; D is unclear. CDR1 SGHRS and CDR2 YFSETQ come from the germline V gene. The CDR3 is 16 residues long. Trimming took off 0 bases at V and 2 bases at J, with 13 bases between the two ends. The CDR3 protein is CASSLVQLGVTDTQYF. DNA for the CDR3: TGCGCCAGCAGCTTGGTCCAGCTAGGAGTCACAGATACGCAGTATTTT.